The present T cell receptor (beta chain) was sequenced within a study of blood T cells in healthy people across ages. Germline CDR1 SGHRS, CDR2 YFSETQ. This CDR3 has 15 residues. Trimming shortened V by 4 bases and J by 5 bases, and 18 bases separated the two germline ends. For the second PCR, which ran for about 6 to 11 cycles, a sample-barcoded 5' primer and a J-beta primer mix were used. TCRdb re-called the 5' RACE reads with MiXCR, one entry per CDR3 protein. The sample has over 600,000 distinct CDR3 sequences; roughly 21% are singletons. This receptor was obtained from a man between 65 and 80 years old in good health. The sequencing sample was made of blood. The rearrangement joins TRBV5-1 to TRBJ2-5; a weak D match, TRBD1 (6 bases). The CDR3 DNA reads TGCGCCAGCAGCCCCACCGGACAGCTTGGGGAGACCCAGTACTTC. As protein: CASSPTGQLGETQYF.